These 26 T cell receptor beta chains were all obtained from the same sample, sequenced in a study of blood T cell repertoires in COVID-19. TCRdb keeps only in-frame clones here, not all; method: immunoSEQ multiplex PCR. Of hundreds of thousands of clones listed, 88% were seen once; the top ten hold 0.75% to 1%. The sequenced material came from PBMCs or T cells enriched from blood (not recorded which). Source of these receptors: a young woman who had recovered from COVID-19.

The V and J genes are TRBV7-9 and TRBJ1-1, with unresolved D. CDR1 and CDR2 from the germline V gene are SEHNR and FQNEAQ (reference sequence). CDR3 size: 13 residues. The ends were cut back, 3 bases at V and 4 bases at J, with 9 bases in the middle. CDR3 bases: TGTGCCAGCAGCTTTCGATCGGGCACTGAAGCTTTCTTT. Translating gives CASSFRSGTEAFF.

The chain employs TRBV28 and TRBJ1-4, with 9 bases lining up with TRBD1. The V segment lost 3 bases and the J segment 4 bases; nucleotides outside the gene matches: 3. The CDR3 covers 15 residues. Germline V gene lookup returns CDR1 MDHEN and CDR2 SYDVKM. The CDR3 spells CASSFGGQGNEKLFF. DNA for the CDR3: TGTGCCAGCAGTTTCGGGGGACAGGGTAATGAAAAACTGTTTTTT. The whole variable domain, filled in from reference TRBV28 and TRBJ1-4, reads DVKVTQSSRYLVKRTGEKVFLECVQDMDHENMFWYRQDPGLGLRLIYFSYDVKMKEKGDIPEGYSVSREKKERFSLILESASTNQTSMYLCASSFGGQGNEKLFFGSGTQLSVL.

The genes are TRBV28 and TRBJ2-5, with 10 bases lining up with TRBD2. The CDR3 is 17 amino acids. After removal of 2 bases from V and 7 bases from J, the junction contained 13 bases not matched to a gene. Germline V gene lookup returns CDR1 MDHEN and CDR2 SYDVKM. CDR3 loop: CASSLTSGIRGLWTQYF. The CDR3 DNA is TGTGCCAGCAGTTTAACTAGCGGGATCCGTGGGCTATGGACCCAGTACTTC.

The CDR3 bases are TGTGCCAGCAGTTTATGGGAAACCGAGGGCACCGGGGAGCTGTTTTTT. Translation gives CASSLWETEGTGELFF. J is TRBJ2-2 and V is TRBV28, with D possibly being TRBD2 (5 bases). The CDR3 consists of 16 residues. Germline CDR1 and CDR2: MDHEN and SYDVKM. Deletions cut 0 bases from V and 4 bases from J, with 12 bases between.

The V gene is TRBV2, the J gene TRBJ2-7; a weak D match, TRBD1 (6 bases). The germline V gene encodes CDR1 SNHLY and CDR2 FYNNEI. The CDR3 length is 17 residues. V was clipped by 0 bases and J by 2 bases, with 17 bases between them. CDR3: CASSEARGDKTPYEQYF. In DNA form, the CDR3 reads TGTGCCAGCAGTGAAGCGCGAGGGGACAAAACCCCCTACGAGCAGTACTTC.

The V and J genes are TRBV24-1 and TRBJ2-3; 9 nucleotides align to TRBD1. The junction had 5 bases not matched to a gene; V was cut back by 3 bases and J by 5 bases. The germline V gene has CDR1 KGHDR and CDR2 SFDVKD. This CDR3 has 15 amino acids. DNA of the CDR3: TGTGCCACCAGTGATAATCCGGGACAGGGAGATACGCAGTATTTT. Amino acid sequence: CATSDNPGQGDTQYF.

CDR3 protein: CASSWTRGTYEQYF. CDR3 nucleotides: TGTGCCAGCAGCTGGACTAGGGGGACGTACGAGCAGTACTTC. The gene calls are TRBV7-9 and TRBJ2-7; D is perhaps TRBD2 (7 bases). CDR1 is SEHNR, CDR2 FQNEAQ, per germline (reference sequence). V shed 4 bases and J shed 4 bases, with 14 bases lying between them. The CDR3 totals 14 residues.

The V gene is TRBV6-5, the J gene TRBJ2-1, with TRBD2 matching 8 bases. This CDR3 has 16 residues. CDR1 and CDR2 (germline): MNHEY, SVGAGI. Losses at the gene ends were 3 bases for V and 0 bases for J; bases not matched to a gene: 4. The CDR3 here is CASSYLRGGSYNEQFF. The CDR3 region has the DNA TGTGCCAGCAGTTATCTTCGGGGGGGCTCCTACAATGAGCAGTTCTTC.

The chain recombines TRBV5-1 with TRBJ1-2; weak D call: TRBD1 (6 bases). Per the germline V gene, CDR1 is SGHRS and CDR2 is YFSETQ. With 4 bases removed from V and 0 bases from J, the gap between germline ends came to 13 bases. The length of the CDR3 is 15 residues. Here the CDR3 reads CASSRGGQTNYGYTF. The CDR3 DNA is TGCGCCAGCAGCCGAGGTGGACAGACTAACTATGGCTACACCTTC.

The chain uses TRBV24-1 and TRBJ2-1; D perhaps matches TRBD2 (6 bases). The CDR3 covers 13 residues. CDR1 and CDR2 (germline): KGHDR, SFDVKD. Trimming cost V 5 bases and J 12 bases, with 16 bases left between them. CDR3 residues: CATSAGVGGGQFF. CDR3 in DNA: TGTGCCACCAGTGCGGGGGTCGGTGGTGGGCAGTTCTTC.

The V call is TRBV27, the J call TRBJ1-6, with a possible D match to TRBD1 (6 bases). The germline V gene has CDR1 MNHEY and CDR2 SMNVEV (reference sequence). V lost 4 bases and J 4 bases, leaving 11 bases between the germline ends. This CDR3 contains 15 residues. Here the CDR3 DNA reads TGTGCCAGCAGTTCATGGACAGCGTATAATTCACCCCTCCACTTT. Protein product: CASSSWTAYNSPLHF.

This chain connects TRBV27 to TRBJ2-5, with D possibly TRBD1 on 6 matching bases. Germline assignment: CDR1 MNHEY and CDR2 SMNVEV (reference sequence). The length of the CDR3 is 14 residues. Trimming left V 4 bases short and J 0 bases short, with 9 bases between. As DNA, the CDR3 is TGTGCCAGCAGTTATACAGGGAACCAAGAGACCCAGTACTTC. Translation gives CASSYTGNQETQYF.

This clone was seen a single time. V is TRBV6-4 and J is TRBJ2-1; TRBD2 aligns across 12 bases. This CDR3 has 15 amino acids. Germline CDR1 MRHNA, CDR2 SNTAGT. The V and J ends lost 4 bases and 7 bases, in that order; junction bases with no gene match: 5. The CDR3 here is CASSASGGAVNEQFF. The CDR3 nucleotides are TGTGCCAGCAGTGCTAGCGGGGGGGCCGTGAATGAGCAGTTCTTC.

This chain uses TRBV30 with TRBJ1-1, with D maybe TRBD1 (6 bases). The CDR3 sequence is 13 residues long. Germline V gene data show CDR1 as GTSNPN and CDR2 as SVGIG (reference sequence). The V end was cut by 5 bases, the J end by 5 bases, with 15 bases between. The CDR3 protein is CAWARQDLTEAFF. The CDR3 region has the DNA TGTGCCTGGGCACGACAGGACCTGACTGAAGCTTTCTTT.

The rearrangement links TRBV4-2 to TRBJ2-2; 8 nucleotides match TRBD2. With 0 bases clipped from V and 4 bases from J, the junction kept 7 bases outside the gene matches. Germline values: CDR1 LGHNA, CDR2 YNFKEQ. The CDR3 is 17 residues long. CDR3 sequence reads: CASSQDSASGLTGELFF. DNA for the CDR3: TGTGCCAGCAGCCAAGATTCGGCTAGCGGGCTCACCGGGGAGCTGTTTTTT.

The J gene is TRBJ2-3, the V gene TRBV3-1 (or the pseudogene TRBV3-2); TRBD2 matches at 7 bases. Trimming at V came to 4 bases and at J to 6 bases, leaving 4 bases not matched to a gene. The germline V gene has CDR1 LGHDT and CDR2 YNNKEL (reference sequence). The CDR3 is made up of 13 amino acids. In DNA form, the CDR3 reads TGTGCCAGCAGCCGGGACTATTCCGATACGCAGTATTTT. This sequence encodes CASSRDYSDTQYF.

The chain uses TRBV2 and TRBJ1-2; 8 bases fit TRBD1. The CDR3 runs to 12 residues. CDR1 is SNHLY, CDR2 FYNNEI, per germline. The ends lost 8 bases at V and 8 bases at J; junction bases unmatched: 7. In nucleotides, the CDR3 is TGTGCCAGCCCGGACAGGGCAAGGGGCTACACCTTC. Encoded protein: CASPDRARGYTF.

J is TRBJ2-7 and V is TRBV6-2 or TRBV6-3; D unclear. The CDR3 extends over 14 amino acids. V dropped 0 bases and J dropped 2 bases, with 8 bases sitting between them. CDR1 is MNHEY and CDR2 is SVGEGT in the germline V gene. The CDR3 is CASSYSPWPYEQYF. For the CDR3, the DNA is TGTGCCAGCAGTTACTCGCCCTGGCCCTACGAGCAGTACTTC.

The chain couples TRBV30 to TRBJ2-5; possibly TRBD1 for D (5 bases). Germline V CDR1 and CDR2: GTSNPN, SVGIG (reference sequence). The CDR3 is 13 amino acids. Between the trimmed V and J ends, which lost 2 bases and 5 bases, there was a span of 12 bases. The CDR3 loop is CAWSWRKGETQYF. CDR3 DNA sequence: TGTGCCTGGAGTTGGCGGAAGGGGGAGACCCAGTACTTC.

The genes are TRBV3-1 (or the pseudogene TRBV3-2) and TRBJ2-1; 9 bases are a match to TRBD2. The V and J ends lost 4 bases and 4 bases, in that order; junction bases with no gene match: 8. Germline V gene data show CDR1 as LGHDT and CDR2 as YNNKEL (reference sequence). This CDR3 region has 16 residues. CDR3 region: CASSPLAGWEYNEQFF. The CDR3 DNA reads TGTGCCAGCAGCCCCCTAGCGGGATGGGAGTACAATGAGCAGTTCTTC.

This chain connects TRBV6-5 to TRBJ1-5; TRBD1 matches 7 bases. Trimming cost V 6 bases and J 2 bases; bases outside gene matches: 7. Germline CDR1 MNHEY, CDR2 SVGAGI. This CDR3 comprises 15 residues. CDR3 region: CASSRGGAGNQPQHF. The CDR3 DNA follows: TGTGCCAGCAGCCGAGGGGGCGCGGGCAATCAGCCCCAGCATTTT.

V and J are TRBV5-1 and TRBJ2-3, with 10 bases fitting TRBD2. CDR3 size: 14 residues. After removal of 0 bases from V and 11 bases from J, the junction contained 6 bases not matched to a gene. Germline V gives CDR1 SGHRS, CDR2 YFSETQ. The CDR3 sequence: CASSLGLAGAQQYF. The CDR3 DNA is TGCGCCAGCAGCTTGGGGCTAGCGGGAGCCCAGCAGTATTTT.

J is TRBJ1-1 and V is TRBV5-1; D is unresolved. Germline lookup yields CDR1 SGHRS and CDR2 YFSETQ. The CDR3 runs 16 residues. Trimming removed 4 bases from V and 2 bases from J, with 18 bases in between. The CDR3 spells CASSTRPGEGNTEAFF. CDR3 coding DNA: TGCGCCAGCAGCACCCGACCCGGGGAGGGTAACACTGAAGCTTTCTTT. Supplemented by reference TRBV5-1 and TRBJ1-1, the full variable domain reads KAGVTQTPRYLIKTRGQQVTLSCSPISGHRSVSWYQQTPGQGLQFLFEYFSETQRNKGNFPGRFSGRQFSNSRSEMNVSTLELGDSALYLCASSTRPGEGNTEAFFGQGTRLTVV.

This rearrangement joins TRBV2 to TRBJ2-7, with D possibly matching TRBD2 (5 bases). V shed 4 bases and J shed 6 bases, with 16 bases lying between them. The CDR3 sequence is 14 residues long. The germline gives CDR1 SNHLY, CDR2 FYNNEI. CDR3 sequence reads: CASSVLTAEGEQYF. CDR3 nucleotides: TGTGCCAGCAGTGTCTTGACCGCTGAGGGCGAGCAGTACTTC.

The V and J genes are TRBV27 and TRBJ1-2, with D unresolved. Trimming took 10 bases from V and 4 from J, leaving 16 bases between them. Per the germline V gene, CDR1 is MNHEY and CDR2 is SMNVEV (reference sequence). The CDR3 is made up of 13 amino acids. The CDR3 sequence is CATMGELGYGYTF. The CDR3 DNA follows: TGTGCCACCATGGGCGAATTAGGCTATGGCTACACCTTC.

This chain connects TRBV25-1 to TRBJ2-1; perhaps TRBD2 as D (6 bases). The CDR3 is made up of 14 amino acids. Looked up from germline, CDR1 is MGHDK and CDR2 is SYGVNS. The V and J ends lost 11 bases and 8 bases respectively, with 22 bases between them. Written as DNA, the CDR3 is TGTGCCCTAATCCGGGACTTGGAGACGTATGAGCAGTTCTTC. Encoded protein: CALIRDLETYEQFF.